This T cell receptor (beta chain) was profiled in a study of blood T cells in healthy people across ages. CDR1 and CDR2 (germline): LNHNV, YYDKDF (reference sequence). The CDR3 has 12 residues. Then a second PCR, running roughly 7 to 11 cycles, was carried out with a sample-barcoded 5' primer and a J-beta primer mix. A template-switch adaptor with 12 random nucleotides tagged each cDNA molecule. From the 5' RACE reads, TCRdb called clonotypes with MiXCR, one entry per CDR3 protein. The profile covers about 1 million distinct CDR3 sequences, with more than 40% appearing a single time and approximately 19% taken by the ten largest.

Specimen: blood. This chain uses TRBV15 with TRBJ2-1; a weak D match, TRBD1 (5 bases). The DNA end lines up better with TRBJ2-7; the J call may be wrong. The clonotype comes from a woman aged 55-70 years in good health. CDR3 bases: TGTGCCACAAGGGGTTTGTACAATGAGCAGTACTTC. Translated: CATRGLYNEQYF.